These 19 T cell receptor beta chains were all obtained from the same sample, sequenced in a study of blood T cell repertoires in COVID-19. This table comes from immunoSEQ multiplex PCR, and its TCRdb copy is limited to in-frame clones, with some not included. The profile covers 270,000 or so clones, with just under 90% appearing a single time and 11% taken by the ten largest. The specimen was peripheral blood. The receptor set was obtained from a woman aged 25 to 39 with COVID-19, enrolled during active disease.

V gene TRBV4-1 combines with J gene TRBJ1-2; D gene unclear. Germline CDR1 reads MGHRA; CDR2 reads YSYEKL. The CDR3 is made up of 14 amino acids. Trimming pared 4 bases from V and 4 bases from J, leaving 13 bases between. CDR3 loop: CASSPTGLFYGYTF. The CDR3, as DNA: TGCGCCAGCAGCCCTACGGGGTTATTCTATGGCTACACCTTC.

The V call is TRBV14, the J call TRBJ2-7, with TRBD2 as a possible D gene (6 bases). CDR3 length: 15 residues. Germline loops: CDR1 SGHDN, CDR2 FVKESK. Trimming left V 1 base short and J 0 bases short, with 10 bases between. The CDR3 sequence: CASSQVGGLSYEQYF. CDR3 sequence (DNA): TGTGCCAGCAGCCAAGTTGGGGGACTCTCCTACGAGCAGTACTTC. The whole variable domain, remainder taken from reference TRBV14 and TRBJ2-7, is EAGVTQFPSHSVIEKGQTVTLRCDPISGHDNLYWYRRVMGKEIKFLLHFVKESKQDESGMPNNRFLAERTGGTYSTLKVQPAELEDSGVYFCASSQVGGLSYEQYFGPGTRLTVT.

The chain recombines TRBV7-9 with TRBJ1-2, with 7 bases that match TRBD1. V shed 0 bases, J shed 6 bases, and the junction held 4 bases outside the gene matches. This CDR3 has 14 residues. The germline gives CDR1 SEHNR, CDR2 FQNEAQ (reference sequence). CDR3 amino acids: CASSLAKGADGYTF. CDR3 in DNA: TGTGCCAGCAGCTTAGCCAAGGGGGCGGATGGCTACACCTTC.

The J gene is TRBJ2-7, the V gene TRBV10-3, with unresolved D. Germline CDR1 and CDR2: ENHRY and SYGVKD. The length of the CDR3 is 13 residues. V lost 5 bases and J lost 0, with 8 bases in between. Here the CDR3 reads CAISKENSYEQYF. CDR3 nucleotides: TGTGCCATCAGTAAAGAGAACTCCTACGAGCAGTACTTC.

The chain is built from TRBV15 and TRBJ1-2; TRBD1 agrees at 7 bases. The CDR3 totals 15 residues. V trimming: 5 bases; J trimming: 4 bases; junction bases outside the gene matches: 10. Germline V gene sequence: CDR1 LNHNV, CDR2 YYDKDF (reference sequence). The chain's CDR3 is CATSPDRVYRYGYTF. The CDR3 nucleotides read TGTGCCACCAGCCCTGACAGGGTATATCGCTATGGCTACACCTTC.

The rearrangement uses TRBV5-1 and TRBJ1-3; D perhaps matches TRBD1 (6 bases). The V gene lost 3 bases and the J gene lost 4 bases, with 17 bases spanning the gap. The length of the CDR3 is 16 residues. CDR1 SGHRS and CDR2 YFSETQ come from the germline V gene. The CDR3 here is CASSSMTGGGGNTIYF. For the CDR3, the DNA is TGCGCCAGCAGCTCCATGACAGGCGGAGGCGGAAACACCATATATTTT.

CDR3 in amino acids: CASETLALGWSGPPYGYTF. The CDR3 DNA reads TGTGCCAGCGAAACCCTCGCTCTCGGCTGGTCAGGGCCTCCGTATGGCTACACCTTC. This chain links TRBV7-9 with TRBJ1-2; tentatively, D is TRBD1 (5 bases). Germline CDR1 reads SEHNR; CDR2 reads FQNEAQ (reference sequence). V was trimmed by 8 bases and J by 5 bases, leaving 33 bases between them. The length of the CDR3 is 19 residues.

J is TRBJ2-7 and V is TRBV6-2 or TRBV6-3, with a tentative D call TRBD1 (6 bases). There are 13 residues in the CDR3. Germline CDR1 and CDR2: MNHEY and SVGEGT. Trimming took 7 bases from V and 0 from J, leaving 10 bases between them. The DNA for the CDR3 is TGTGCCAGCACCCCGACAGGCTCCTACGAGCAGTACTTC. It translates to CASTPTGSYEQYF.

The CDR3 here is CASSSAGIPNYGYTF. In DNA, the CDR3 is TGCGCCAGCAGCTCAGCCGGGATCCCCAACTATGGCTACACCTTC. The chain has TRBV5-1 and TRBJ1-2, with D unresolved. V lost 3 bases to trimming and J lost 2 bases, with 14 bases between them. Germline V gives CDR1 SGHRS, CDR2 YFSETQ. This CDR3 contains 15 residues.

The gene calls are TRBV27 and TRBJ1-2; unclear D gene. Germline V lookup: CDR1 MNHEY, CDR2 SMNVEV (reference sequence). The CDR3 loop spans 14 amino acids. Trimming pared 0 bases from V and 6 bases from J, leaving 11 bases between. CDR3 protein: CASSLSPGGNGYTF. As DNA, the CDR3 is TGTGCCAGCAGTTTATCTCCGGGAGGGAATGGCTACACCTTC.

CDR3 DNA: TGTGCCAGCAGTTTAAGGCAGGTGGGCACTGAAGCTTTCTTT. Its translation: CASSLRQVGTEAFF. The chain joins TRBV6-6 to TRBJ1-1; D unresolved. Deletions cut 4 bases from V and 4 bases from J, with 13 bases between. The V gene's germline CDR1 is MNHNY and CDR2 SVGAGI (reference sequence). The CDR3 extends over 14 amino acids.

This rearrangement joins TRBV27 to TRBJ1-6; D uncertain. The germline CDR1 and CDR2 sequences are MNHEY and SMNVEV (reference sequence). This CDR3 has 14 amino acids. Trimming removed 6 bases from V and 8 bases from J, with 14 bases in between. The CDR3 DNA reads as TGTGCCAGCAGCTTTAGCGGATGGGATTCACCCCTCCACTTT. It translates to CASSFSGWDSPLHF.

The chain has TRBV10-1 and TRBJ2-7, with TRBD2 identical over 7 bases. With 0 bases clipped from V and 6 bases from J, the junction kept 17 bases outside the gene matches. CDR1 is WNHNN and CDR2 is SYGVQD in the germline V gene (reference sequence). The CDR3 loop spans 18 amino acids. CDR3 coding DNA: TGCGCCAGCAGTGAGTCCGGGACCGGGCGGGGGTACTGGGGCGAGCAGTACTTC. It codes for CASSESGTGRGYWGEQYF.

The chain uses TRBV6-6 and TRBJ2-3; 8 positions match TRBD2. The CDR3 length is 15 residues. The V and J ends lost 4 bases and 4 bases, in that order; junction bases with no gene match: 7. The germline CDR1 and CDR2 sequences are MNHNY and SVGAGI (reference sequence). CDR3 sequence: CASSSGRGDADTQYF. Here the CDR3 DNA reads TGTGCCAGCAGTTCTGGGCGGGGGGATGCAGATACGCAGTATTTT.

The rearrangement links TRBV28 to TRBJ1-4, with 9 bases aligning to TRBD1. After removal of 4 bases from V and 8 bases from J, the junction contained 8 bases not matched to a gene. The germline V gene encodes CDR1 MDHEN and CDR2 SYDVKM. This CDR3 spans 15 amino acids. The CDR3 DNA sequence: TGTGCCAGCAGTTACAGGGGGCTTAAGGCGGAAAAACTGTTTTTT. It is translated as CASSYRGLKAEKLFF.

This clone was counted only a few times. This chain links TRBV4-1 with TRBJ2-1; TRBD2 matches at 11 bases. Germline V gives CDR1 MGHRA, CDR2 YSYEKL. The CDR3 has 17 residues. The ends lost 6 bases at V and 4 bases at J; junction bases unmatched: 11. The CDR3 sequence is CASRQKLAGEGYNEQFF. CDR3 bases: TGCGCCAGCAGGCAAAAACTAGCGGGGGAAGGGTACAATGAGCAGTTCTTC.

The chain employs TRBV10-3 and TRBJ2-1; D not certain. Between the trimmed V and J ends, which lost 2 bases and 0 bases, there was a span of 2 bases. Per germline, CDR1 ENHRY and CDR2 SYGVKD. The length of the CDR3 is 13 residues. The CDR3 region is CAISELSYNEQFF. The CDR3 coding sequence is TGTGCCATCAGTGAGCTCTCCTACAATGAGCAGTTCTTC.

This clone was picked up many times. The chain links TRBV20-1 to TRBJ2-7; 7 bases are a match to TRBD1. The CDR3 covers 11 residues. Germline CDR1 is DFQATT and CDR2 is SNEGSKA (reference sequence). The CDR3 reads CAGTDSYEQYF. In DNA form, the CDR3 reads TGCGCCGGGACAGATTCCTACGAGCAGTACTTC.

In this sample, this clone turned up once. CDR3 in DNA: TGTGCCAGCAGCATAGGGACAGATATGAACACTGAAGCTTTCTTT. Translation gives CASSIGTDMNTEAFF. The chain joins TRBV5-5 to TRBJ1-1, with TRBD1 identical over 7 bases. The CDR3 length is 15 residues. The V and J ends lost 4 bases and 0 bases, in that order; junction bases with no gene match: 6. Germline CDR1 reads SGHKS; CDR2 reads YYEKEE (reference sequence).